The 28 T cell receptor beta chains listed next were all sequenced from one sample in a study of neoadjuvant anti-PD-1 for oral cavity cancer. As for time point: after neoadjuvant nivolumab, at surgical resection. Profiled with immunoSEQ multiplex PCR; TCRdb holds only in-frame clones, not every one. The data show some 14,000 clones, around 70% seen once. Sequencing used PBMCs, obtained after nivolumab (anti-PD-1) treatment. These receptors originate from a person between 40 and 79 years old with oral cavity squamous cell carcinoma.

The chain carries TRBV5-1 and TRBJ2-3; the D gene is possibly TRBD2 (7 bases). The CDR3 loop spans 15 amino acids. The V gene's germline CDR1 is SGHRS and CDR2 YFSETQ. V was pared by 5 bases and J by 4 bases, with 17 bases between. CDR3 sequence reads: CASSNGGAHPDTQYF. The CDR3 bases are TGCGCCAGCAGTAATGGGGGGGCCCACCCAGATACGCAGTATTTT.

CDR3 protein: CASSLAPTGEAYEQYF. The CDR3 coding sequence is TGCGCCAGCAGCTTGGCCCCGACAGGGGAGGCGTACGAGCAGTACTTC. The chain employs TRBV5-1 and TRBJ2-7; TRBD1 aligns across 8 bases. V lost 0 bases and J lost 4; bases outside the gene matches: 9. Germline V gene lookup returns CDR1 SGHRS and CDR2 YFSETQ. The CDR3 has 16 residues.

CDR3 in DNA: TGTGCCTGGAGTGGTAGGACAGCAACTAATGAAAAACTGTTTTTT. Protein sequence: CAWSGRTATNEKLFF. The gene calls are TRBV30 and TRBJ1-4, with a possible D match to TRBD1 (6 bases). V was clipped by 1 base and J by 0 bases, with 9 bases between them. CDR3 length: 15 amino acids. Germline CDR1 and CDR2: GTSNPN and SVGIG (reference sequence).

The chain couples TRBV29-1 to TRBJ1-1; the match to TRBD1 covers 9 bases. The CDR3 totals 14 residues. V gave up 2 bases and J gave up 3 bases; unmatched junction bases: 4. Looked up from germline, CDR1 is SQVTM and CDR2 is ANQGSEA. The CDR3 loop is CSVETGGAYTEAFF. The CDR3 DNA reads TGCAGCGTTGAAACAGGGGGCGCGTACACTGAAGCTTTCTTT.

The rearrangement joins TRBV10-3 to TRBJ2-7, with D possibly matching TRBD1 (6 bases). CDR1 is ENHRY, CDR2 SYGVKD, per germline. CDR3 length: 13 residues. V was shortened by 9 bases and J by 4 bases, with 16 bases between the two germline ends. This chain's CDR3 is CAMSGPRGYEQYF. CDR3 in DNA: TGTGCCATGTCTGGGCCGAGGGGGTACGAGCAGTACTTC.

The V gene is TRBV7-8, the J gene TRBJ1-1; D not resolved. This CDR3 region has 13 residues. CDR1 is SGHVS, CDR2 FQNEAQ, per germline. Between the trimmed V and J ends, which lost 2 bases and 4 bases, there was a span of 8 bases. The CDR3 nucleotides are TGTGCCAGCAGCTTAATCGAGGGCACTGAAGCTTTCTTT. Protein sequence: CASSLIEGTEAFF.

The chain couples TRBV5-1 to TRBJ2-7; no firm D call. The CDR3 runs 15 residues. V lost 4 bases and J lost 4, with 18 bases in between. Per the germline V gene, CDR1 is SGHRS and CDR2 is YFSETQ. The CDR3 DNA reads TGCGCCAGCAGCCCGGGCACGCTTCCAACTTACGAGCAGTACTTC. It codes for CASSPGTLPTYEQYF.

V is TRBV27 and J is TRBJ2-2, with 7 nucleotides matching TRBD1. The V segment lost 5 bases and the J segment 4 bases; nucleotides outside the gene matches: 10. The CDR3 consists of 16 residues. Germline CDR1 is MNHEY and CDR2 is SMNVEV (reference sequence). CDR3 region: CASSPTDRDGTGELFF. CDR3 nucleotides: TGTGCCAGCAGTCCGACTGACAGGGACGGCACCGGGGAGCTGTTTTTT.

The CDR3 DNA sequence: TGTGCCAGCAGCGTAGTAGCGGGAGGGTATAGGGAGACCCAGTACTTC. Its translation: CASSVVAGGYRETQYF. The V call is TRBV9, the J call TRBJ2-5; TRBD2 aligns across 11 bases. Germline values: CDR1 SGDLS, CDR2 YYNGEE. The length of the CDR3 is 16 residues. V gave up 0 bases and J gave up 5 bases; unmatched junction bases: 6.

This chain joins TRBV9 and TRBJ2-1; weak D call: TRBD1 (6 bases). Trimming took 4 bases from V and 6 from J, leaving 17 bases between them. Germline V CDR1 and CDR2: SGDLS, YYNGEE. The CDR3 totals 15 residues. The CDR3 loop is CASSKGQRLVNEQFF. CDR3 bases: TGTGCCAGCAGCAAAGGACAGAGGTTAGTCAATGAGCAGTTCTTC. Variable domain in full (rest from reference TRBV9 and TRBJ2-1): DSGVTQTPKHLITATGQRVTLRCSPRSGDLSVYWYQQSLDQGLQFLIQYYNGEERAKGNILERFSAQQFPDLHSELNLSSLELGDSALYFCASSKGQRLVNEQFFGPGTRLTVL.

This CDR3 is CASSLQALNYGYTF. The CDR3 DNA reads as TGTGCCAGCAGCTTACAGGCCTTAAACTATGGCTACACCTTC. This chain joins TRBV7-9 and TRBJ1-2, with D unresolved. Per the germline V gene, CDR1 is SEHNR and CDR2 is FQNEAQ (reference sequence). Trimming stripped 2 bases from V and 2 bases from J, with 9 bases between. The CDR3 runs to 14 residues.

CDR3 amino acids: CASSSRTGPQETQYF. The CDR3 region has the DNA TGTGCCAGCAGCTCCCGGACAGGGCCCCAAGAGACCCAGTACTTC. This sequence joins TRBV7-2 and TRBJ2-5; 8 bases are shared with TRBD1. The CDR3 is made up of 15 amino acids. After removal of 4 bases from V and 1 base from J, the junction contained 5 bases not matched to a gene. CDR1 SGHTA and CDR2 FQGNSA come from the germline V gene.

The V and J genes are TRBV28 and TRBJ1-5; 7 bases fit TRBD1. CDR3 size: 14 residues. CDR1 is MDHEN, CDR2 SYDVKM, per germline. With V trimmed by 3 bases and J by 6 bases, 5 bases remained unmatched. The CDR3 bases are TGTGCCAGCAGTTTTGAGGCAGGGGGTCAGCCCCAGCATTTT. This codes for CASSFEAGGQPQHF.

The gene calls are TRBV7-9 and TRBJ2-3; weak D call: TRBD2 (7 bases). V lost 11 bases, J lost 4 bases, and 16 bases lay in between. The germline V gene has CDR1 SEHNR and CDR2 FQNEAQ (reference sequence). This CDR3 spans 13 amino acids. CDR3 nucleotide sequence: TGTGCCGGGGGGCTAGCGGAGGCAGATACGCAGTATTTT. Protein: CAGGLAEADTQYF. The whole variable domain, remainder taken from reference TRBV7-9 and TRBJ2-3, is DTGVSQNPRHKITKRGQNVTFRCDPISEHNRLYWYRQTLGQGPEFLTYFQNEAQLEKSRLLSDRFSAERPKGSFSTLEIQRTEQGDSAMYLCAGGLAEADTQYFGPGTRLTVL.

The chain uses TRBV27 and TRBJ2-7; no clear D. V shed 2 bases and J shed 3 bases, with 14 bases lying between them. CDR1 is MNHEY, CDR2 SMNVEV, per germline (reference sequence). This CDR3 contains 15 residues. This chain's CDR3 is CASSLGPEGFYEQYF. CDR3 sequence (DNA): TGTGCCAGCAGTTTAGGTCCTGAAGGGTTCTACGAGCAGTACTTC.

V and J are TRBV6-5 and TRBJ1-4, with D perhaps matching TRBD1 (6 bases). In germline, CDR1 is MNHEY, CDR2 SVGAGI. There are 11 residues in the CDR3. The CDR3: CPQGRDEKLFF. DNA of the CDR3: TGTCCCCAGGGGAGGGACGAAAAACTGTTTTTT.

This chain links TRBV30 with TRBJ2-2; D unresolved. CDR1 and CDR2 from the germline V gene are GTSNPN and SVGIG (reference sequence). V was shortened by 0 bases and J by 0 bases, with 11 bases between the two germline ends. The CDR3 extends over 16 amino acids. Here the CDR3 DNA reads TGTGCCTGGAGTGTATACAGATACCCGAACACCGGGGAGCTGTTTTTT. As protein: CAWSVYRYPNTGELFF.

This CDR3 reads CASRGAGPYEQYF. CDR3 nucleotides: TGTGCCAGCAGAGGGGCGGGGCCCTACGAGCAGTACTTC. The chain employs TRBV28 and TRBJ2-7, with D possibly being TRBD2 (6 bases). V was clipped by 6 bases and J by 2 bases, with 11 bases between them. Germline values: CDR1 MDHEN, CDR2 SYDVKM. The CDR3 has 13 residues.

This chain connects TRBV10-1 to TRBJ2-5; TRBD2 matches at 9 bases. CDR3 length equals 16 residues. Germline V gives CDR1 WNHNN, CDR2 SYGVQD (reference sequence). The V segment lost 0 bases and the J segment 4 bases; nucleotides outside the gene matches: 6. The CDR3 DNA sequence: TGCGCCAGCAGTGAGTCTAGCGGGAGAAACAGAGAGACCCAGTACTTC. This gives the protein CASSESSGRNRETQYF.

This clone was picked up a small number of times. The chain joins TRBV6-6 to TRBJ1-3; TRBD1 agrees at 7 bases. Germline lookup yields CDR1 MNHNY and CDR2 SVGAGI (reference sequence). This CDR3 is built from 14 residues. The J segment lost 2 bases and the V segment lost 6 bases, leaving 4 bases of the junction unmatched. The CDR3 is CASSQQGTGNTIYF. DNA of the CDR3: TGTGCCAGCAGCCAACAGGGGACTGGAAACACCATATATTTT.

This clone was detected a few times. The rearrangement uses TRBV28 and TRBJ2-5; the D gene could be TRBD1 or TRBD2 (6 bases each). V shed 6 bases and J shed 11 bases, with 13 bases lying between them. Germline CDR1 and CDR2: MDHEN and SYDVKM. The CDR3 covers 11 residues. The CDR3, as DNA: TGTGCCAGCAGGGACACGGGGGCTCAGTACTTC. It yields the protein CASRDTGAQYF. The complete variable domain, with remaining parts taken from reference TRBV28 and TRBJ2-5, reads DVKVTQSSRYLVKRTGEKVFLECVQDMDHENMFWYRQDPGLGLRLIYFSYDVKMKEKGDIPEGYSVSREKKERFSLILESASTNQTSMYLCASRDTGAQYFGPGTRLLVL.

The CDR3 DNA reads as TGTGCCAGCGGCAGGCGGGAGGGGTACAATGAGCAGTTCTTC. Encoded protein: CASGRREGYNEQFF. This sequence joins TRBV6-5 and TRBJ2-1; 9 positions match TRBD2. The CDR3 is made up of 14 amino acids. Per the germline V gene, CDR1 is MNHEY and CDR2 is SVGAGI. V shed 8 bases and J 4 bases; nucleotides not matched to a gene: 6.

This clone was detected a few times. The J gene is TRBJ2-3, the V gene TRBV10-3; D might be TRBD2 (5 bases). With 2 bases removed from V and 2 bases from J, the gap between germline ends came to 8 bases. Germline V gene lookup returns CDR1 ENHRY and CDR2 SYGVKD. The CDR3 has 14 residues. CDR3 amino acids: CAISEDSVTDTQYF. In DNA, the CDR3 is TGTGCCATCAGTGAGGATAGCGTCACAGATACGCAGTATTTT.

The chain uses TRBV5-1 and TRBJ2-7; no definite D call. The CDR3 spans 14 residues. Germline V lookup: CDR1 SGHRS, CDR2 YFSETQ. V was pared by 0 bases and J by 2 bases, with 9 bases between. CDR3 amino acids: CASSLGANAYEQYF. The DNA of the CDR3 is TGCGCCAGCAGCTTGGGGGCTAACGCCTACGAGCAGTACTTC.

This clone came up a few times. The chain joins TRBV19 to TRBJ2-5; TRBD1 aligns across 8 bases. Germline V CDR1 and CDR2: LNHDA, SQIVND (reference sequence). This CDR3 has 14 residues. Trimming took 3 bases from V and 5 from J; bases not matched to a gene: 5. The CDR3 spells CASSMSGGSETQYF. The DNA for the CDR3 is TGTGCCAGTAGTATGTCAGGGGGCTCTGAGACCCAGTACTTC.

The V call is TRBV7-3, the J call TRBJ2-1; the D gene is possibly TRBD2 (6 bases). The ends were cut back, 1 base at V and 3 bases at J, with 13 bases in the middle. Germline CDR1 and CDR2: SGHTA and FQGTGA. This CDR3 is 16 amino acids long. CDR3 in DNA: TGTGCCAGCAGCTTAATACGACTAGGGGACTACAATGAGCAGTTCTTC. Its protein product is CASSLIRLGDYNEQFF.

In its sample, this clone was seen a few times. The CDR3 reads CASSSGTGEVEQYF. Here the CDR3 DNA reads TGTGCCAGCTCATCCGGGACAGGGGAGGTCGAGCAGTACTTC. This chain joins TRBV18 and TRBJ2-7; 10 bases are shared with TRBD1. The CDR3 has 14 amino acids. V trimming: 5 bases; J trimming: 6 bases; junction bases outside the gene matches: 7. Germline CDR1 reads KGHSH; CDR2 reads LQKENI. Supplemented by reference TRBV18 and TRBJ2-7, the full variable domain reads NAGVMQNPRHLVRRRGQEARLRCSPMKGHSHVYWYRQLPEEGLKFMVYLQKENIIDESGMPKERFSAEFPKEGPSILRIQQVVRGDSAAYFCASSSGTGEVEQYFGPGTRLTVT.

The rearrangement uses TRBV2 and TRBJ1-1; D not certain. Germline V CDR1 and CDR2: SNHLY, FYNNEI. The V gene lost 3 bases and the J gene lost 1 base, with 12 bases spanning the gap. The CDR3 is 15 amino acids. In nucleotides, the CDR3 is TGTGCCAGCAGTGAGAATAGGCTTTCGAACACTGAAGCTTTCTTT. Amino acids: CASSENRLSNTEAFF.